This T cell receptor (beta chain) was captured by sequencing in a study of vaccination effects on CD4 cells after COVID-19. As for the study in general: The authors sampled three convalescent patients early and late after vaccination. Regarding the study as a whole: Small numbers of convalescent patients limited the study. It also lacked early post-infection timepoints.

A word on this clone: Antigen specificity is unknown.

The table came from immunoSEQ multiplex PCR; TCRdb's copy has only in-frame clones and leaves some out. The repertoire holds nearly 50,000 clones, with over 60% as singletons. Following 10 days of culture, CD4+ T cells were isolated. This person's SARS-CoV-2 infection, confirmed by PCR, occurred between March and December 2020. Each participant was administered two doses of either the BNT162b2 or the mRNA-1273 vaccine. CDR1 is MGHRA, CDR2 YSYEKL, per germline. The length of the CDR3 is 17 residues. Trimming took 6 bases from V and 1 from J, leaving 21 bases between them. Here the sequenced sample was CD4+ T cells from PBMCs cultured without peptide, taken after COVID-19 vaccination. The clonotype comes from a human donor who had a prior SARS-CoV-2 infection. The V gene is TRBV4-1, the J gene TRBJ1-1; D is unclear. The DNA of the CDR3 is TGCGCCAGCAGGGGAATGAGTTTGGGCGGCCGGAACACTGAAGCTTTCTTT. The encoded protein is CASRGMSLGGRNTEAFF.